This TCR beta chain stems from a study of cytomegalovirus exposure and HLA in healthy donors. Broader study findings: What a later analysis reportedly showed was that an Asian-associated ancestry cluster had fewer N-insertions than the approximately 670-donor mean.

Germline CDR1 and CDR2: SGHAT and FQDESV (reference sequence). V lost 5 bases to trimming and J lost 4 bases, with 10 bases between them. The CDR3 is 13 residues long. This cohort consisted of healthy bone marrow donors. Primers included in the PCR were 60 Vbeta and 13 Jbeta primers. TCRdb keeps only in-frame clones here, not all; method: immunoSEQ multiplex PCR. Counted here are roughly 100,000 clones, nearly 80% occurring once; the ten biggest clones make up 5.8%. Points on this clone: What it binds is not known.

The chain couples TRBV11-1 to TRBJ2-3, with D maybe TRBD2 (7 bases). This receptor was identified in a man in his 60s in good health and CMV-seropositive. Sequencing was done on a sample of PBMCs. The CDR3 DNA sequence: TGTGCCAGCAGCCGGGGGGCCGCAGATACGCAGTATTTT. This codes for CASSRGAADTQYF.